Presented here are 21 T cell receptor beta chains from one specimen sequenced in a study of cytomegalovirus exposure and HLA in healthy donors (dated by TCRdb to 2017 to 2019). The library was generated by the immunoSEQ multiplex PCR assay. For the multiplex PCR, a mixture combining 60 forward primers for TCR Vbeta segments and 13 reverse primers for TCR Jbeta segments was used. The source is immuneACCESS, and TCRdb retained only in-frame sequences with V and J called. Part of the clones is not carried over; for the studies checked, unresolved V genes explain less than half of this, and the remainder is unexplained. Here the sample has more than 150,000 clones; approximately 88% occur a single time. 0.25% to 0.3% of the sample is taken by the ten largest. Sample: PBMCs. The receptors were gathered from a boy younger than 18 in good health and CMV-seronegative.

The chain has TRBV5-6 and TRBJ2-5, with 11 bases identical to TRBD1. Germline loops: CDR1 SGHDT, CDR2 YYEEEE. V gave up 1 base and J gave up 4 bases; unmatched junction bases: 3. This CDR3 comprises 15 residues. This CDR3 reads CASSLPGQGVETQYF. The CDR3 nucleotides are TGTGCCAGCAGCTTGCCGGGACAGGGGGTAGAGACCCAGTACTTC.

This chain connects TRBV20-1 to TRBJ1-2, with 7 bases identical to TRBD1. Germline CDR1 and CDR2: DFQATT and SNEGSKA (reference sequence). The CDR3 extends over 11 amino acids. The J segment lost 7 bases and the V segment lost 5 bases, leaving 4 bases of the junction unmatched. The CDR3: CSAVTGAGYTF. CDR3 bases: TGCAGTGCTGTTACAGGGGCTGGCTACACCTTC.

As regards this clone: Lacking the conserved final phenylalanine or tryptophan, this CDR3 likely reflects a read error. The chain carries TRBV25-1 and TRBJ1-1, with a possible D match to TRBD1 (6 bases). CDR1 and CDR2 from the germline V gene are MGHDK and SYGVNS. This CDR3 has 15 residues. V lost 5 bases and J lost 1, with 14 bases in between. CDR3 DNA sequence: TGTGCCAGCAGTCGCTCCGGGACACCGAACACTGAAGCTTTCCTT. Translated: CASSRSGTPNTEAFL.

The chain combines TRBV12-5 with TRBJ1-4; D might be TRBD1 (6 bases). With 7 bases removed from V and 6 bases from J, the gap between germline ends came to 15 bases. Germline loops: CDR1 LGHNT, CDR2 FRNRAP. This CDR3 is built from 14 residues. The CDR3 region is CASVPQGRDEKLFF. The CDR3, as DNA: TGTGCTAGTGTCCCACAGGGCAGGGATGAAAAACTGTTTTTT. Complete variable domain (other parts from reference TRBV12-5 and TRBJ1-4): DARVTQTPRHKVTEMGQEVTMRCQPILGHNTVFWYRQTMMQGLELLAYFRNRAPLDDSGMPKDRFSAEMPDATLATLKIQPSEPRDSAVYFCASVPQGRDEKLFFGSGTQLSVL.

This chain links TRBV10-3 with TRBJ2-1; 8 bases are a match to TRBD1. CDR1 ENHRY and CDR2 SYGVKD come from the germline V gene. The CDR3 runs 17 residues. The trim removed 0 bases at V and 6 bases at J, leaving 10 bases unmatched. The CDR3 region has the DNA TGTGCCATCAGTGAGTCGCGGGGACAGGCCGAAACCAATGAGCAGTTCTTC. Translating gives CAISESRGQAETNEQFF.

The chain joins TRBV7-6 to TRBJ2-7, with 13 positions matching TRBD2. The CDR3 loop spans 17 amino acids. Per germline, CDR1 SGHVS and CDR2 FNYEAQ. The V segment lost 5 bases and the J segment 2 bases; nucleotides outside the gene matches: 9. The CDR3 DNA is TGTGCCAGCAGCCGCACAGGACTAGCGGGAGATCCCTACGAGCAGTACTTC. Protein: CASSRTGLAGDPYEQYF.

This clone was seen more than once but under ten times. The CDR3 spells CASTGTGVSVAGGYTF. In nucleotides, the CDR3 is TGTGCCAGCACCGGGACAGGGGTATCGGTCGCGGGTGGCTACACCTTC. The rearrangement links TRBV7-9 to TRBJ1-2, with 10 bases lining up with TRBD1. The germline V gene has CDR1 SEHNR and CDR2 FQNEAQ (reference sequence). Trimming at V came to 7 bases and at J to 7 bases, leaving 15 bases not matched to a gene. The CDR3 runs to 16 residues.

The V and J genes are TRBV4-1 and TRBJ2-3; the D is unclear. V gave up 2 bases and J gave up 1 base, with 4 bases separating them. This CDR3 has 13 residues. CDR1 is MGHRA and CDR2 is YSYEKL in the germline V gene. The DNA for the CDR3 is TGCGCCAGCAGCCAACCCGGCACAGATACGCAGTATTTT. Protein sequence: CASSQPGTDTQYF.

V usage is TRBV7-2 and J usage is TRBJ1-1, with D possibly TRBD1 on 5 matching bases. CDR1 is SGHTA, CDR2 FQGNSA, per germline. V lost 8 bases, J lost 10 bases, and 17 bases lay in between. The CDR3 runs 12 residues. The chain's CDR3 is CASGRRGTRAFF. In DNA form, the CDR3 reads TGTGCCAGCGGCCGGCGGGGCACTAGAGCTTTCTTT.

The V call is TRBV7-6, the J call TRBJ1-3; no reliable D call. This CDR3 has 15 amino acids. V gave up 1 base and J gave up 0 bases, with 7 bases separating them. Looked up from germline, CDR1 is SGHVS and CDR2 is FNYEAQ. The CDR3: CASSLGPSSGNTIYF. CDR3 DNA sequence: TGTGCCAGCAGCTTAGGTCCCAGCTCTGGAAACACCATATATTTT.

This rearrangement joins TRBV30 to TRBJ1-5, with TRBD1 identical over 8 bases. CDR3 length: 14 residues. V lost 2 bases, J lost 9 bases, and 9 bases stayed unmatched. Germline V CDR1 and CDR2: GTSNPN, SVGIG (reference sequence). The CDR3 sequence is CAWSLGQGARPQHF. The CDR3 region has the DNA TGTGCCTGGAGTCTCGGGCAGGGGGCGAGGCCCCAGCATTTT. Combining the CDR3 with reference TRBV30 and TRBJ1-5 gives the whole variable domain SQTIHQWPATLVQPVGSPLSLECTVEGTSNPNLYWYRQAAGRGLQLLFYSVGIGQISSEVPQNLSASRPQDRQFILSSKKLLLSDSGFYLCAWSLGQGARPQHFGDGTRLSIL.

The chain combines TRBV10-3 with TRBJ2-3; tentative D call: TRBD2 (5 bases). Trimming cost V 2 bases and J 4 bases, with 13 bases left between them. The germline CDR1 and CDR2 sequences are ENHRY and SYGVKD. The CDR3 has 15 amino acids. Here the CDR3 reads CAISETSSWADTQYF. CDR3 DNA: TGTGCCATCAGTGAGACTAGTAGCTGGGCAGATACGCAGTATTTT.

This rearrangement joins TRBV7-9 to TRBJ2-6; a weak D match, TRBD2 (5 bases). The CDR3 is made up of 15 amino acids. Between the trimmed V and J ends, which lost 0 bases and 2 bases, there was a span of 5 bases. In germline, CDR1 is SEHNR, CDR2 FQNEAQ (reference sequence). The CDR3 here is CASSLAGTGANVLTF. As DNA, the CDR3 is TGTGCCAGCAGCTTAGCCGGGACTGGGGCCAACGTCCTGACTTTC.

This chain connects TRBV5-1 to TRBJ2-6; D might be TRBD2 (5 bases). Germline CDR1 reads SGHRS; CDR2 reads YFSETQ. Trimming cost V 0 bases and J 0 bases, with 13 bases left between them. The CDR3 sequence is 18 residues long. The CDR3 is CASSLGAGLTSGANVLTF. CDR3 in DNA: TGCGCCAGCAGCTTGGGTGCGGGTCTTACCTCTGGGGCCAACGTCCTGACTTTC.

This chain uses TRBV2 with TRBJ2-3; weak D call: TRBD2 (6 bases). Trimming stripped 9 bases from V and 2 bases from J, with 15 bases between. The germline V gene encodes CDR1 SNHLY and CDR2 FYNNEI. CDR3 length: 14 residues. CDR3 DNA: TGTGCCAGTATTCGTCGGGGGACCACAGATACGCAGTATTTT. Amino acids: CASIRRGTTDTQYF.

CDR3 loop: CASSGYRQYEQYF. As DNA, the CDR3 is TGTGCCAGCAGCGGTTATCGACAGTACGAGCAGTACTTC. This chain joins TRBV7-9 and TRBJ2-7, with a weak D call TRBD1 (5 bases). The length of the CDR3 is 13 residues. V lost 5 bases to trimming and J lost 4 bases, with 12 bases between them. Germline assignment: CDR1 SEHNR and CDR2 FQNEAQ (reference sequence).

The sample holds many counts of this clone. The rearrangement links TRBV6-4 to TRBJ2-3; TRBD2 matches at 8 bases. With 2 bases clipped from V and 2 bases from J, the junction kept 3 bases outside the gene matches. This CDR3 is built from 15 residues. Germline CDR1 MRHNA, CDR2 SNTAGT. The DNA of the CDR3 is TGTGCCAGCAGTGACGTAGCGGGGTCCACAGATACGCAGTATTTT. Its translation is CASSDVAGSTDTQYF.

The chain links TRBV6-1 to TRBJ1-1, with D unclear. V was shortened by 6 bases and J by 1 base, with 6 bases between the two germline ends. Germline CDR1 MNHNS, CDR2 SASEGT. This CDR3 is 12 amino acids long. CDR3 DNA: TGTGCCAGCAGACTCAAGAACACTGAAGCTTTCTTT. Protein sequence: CASRLKNTEAFF.

The genes are TRBV9 and TRBJ2-2; tentative D call: TRBD1 (5 bases). With 0 bases removed from V and 6 bases from J, the gap between germline ends came to 6 bases. Germline V gives CDR1 SGDLS, CDR2 YYNGEE. This CDR3 contains 13 residues. The CDR3 DNA sequence: TGTGCCAGCAGCGTAGAAGGGGCCGGGGAGCTGTTTTTT. It specifies CASSVEGAGELFF. The variable domain in full, with the rest retrieved from reference TRBV9 and TRBJ2-2, is DSGVTQTPKHLITATGQRVTLRCSPRSGDLSVYWYQQSLDQGLQFLIQYYNGEERAKGNILERFSAQQFPDLHSELNLSSLELGDSALYFCASSVEGAGELFFGEGSRLTVL.

The chain uses TRBV7-2 and TRBJ1-3; D gene ambiguous. Germline V gene lookup returns CDR1 SGHTA and CDR2 FQGNSA. The CDR3 runs 15 residues. V lost 1 base to trimming and J lost 3 bases, with 10 bases between them. The chain's CDR3 is CASSLVGGSGNTIYF. CDR3 nucleotide sequence: TGTGCCAGCAGCTTAGTAGGAGGGAGTGGAAACACCATATATTTT.

The V gene is TRBV5-8, the J gene TRBJ1-4; 10 nucleotides match TRBD1. The V gene end was trimmed by 0 bases and the J gene end by 4 bases; junction bases not matched to a gene: 0. The V gene's germline CDR1 is SGHTS and CDR2 YDEGEE. The CDR3 has 15 amino acids. CDR3 DNA sequence: TGTGCCAGCAGCTTGGGGGACAGGGGTAATGAAAAACTGTTTTTT. Translated: CASSLGDRGNEKLFF.